The 4 T cell receptor beta chains given below trace back to one sample, sequenced in a study of shared clonotypes between healthy human individuals (dated by TCRdb to about 2020). Library creation used the immunoSEQ multiplex PCR assay. TCRdb provides this immuneACCESS table in a form limited to in-frame rearrangements. Some clones are lacking; in checked studies, under half of them reflect an unresolved V gene, and why the rest are absent is not known. The table for this sample lists hundreds of thousands of clones; approximately 96% of them were counted only once. Roughly 0.1% of the sample rests with the top ten. For the CD8 naive samples, CD45RO-negative cells were positively selected for CCR7, yielding a CD45RA+CCR7+ population from which TemRA cells were excluded. The sample comprised naive CD8+ T cells sorted from blood. The sample's cell subset or site label, in plain terms: CD45RA+CCR7+. Source of these receptors: a woman in her twenties or thirties in good health.

V is TRBV28 and J is TRBJ2-1, with a tentative D call TRBD1 (6 bases). This CDR3 is 13 amino acids long. The germline CDR1 and CDR2 sequences are MDHEN and SYDVKM. Here the CDR3 reads CASGAPSYNEQFF. CDR3 sequence (DNA): TGTGCGTCAGGGGCTCCCTCCTACAATGAGCAGTTCTTC. Full variable domain (rest looked up from reference TRBV28 and TRBJ2-1): DVKVTQSSRYLVKRTGEKVFLECVQDMDHENMFWYRQDPGLGLRLIYFSYDVKMKEKGDIPEGYSVSREKKERFSLILESASTNQTSMYLCASGAPSYNEQFFGPGTRLTVL.

The chain carries TRBV4-1 and TRBJ2-3, with D possibly TRBD1 on 6 matching bases. Germline V gene sequence: CDR1 MGHRA, CDR2 YSYEKL. This CDR3 is 18 amino acids long. Trimming removed 3 bases from V and 1 base from J, with 20 bases in between. CDR3 sequence (DNA): TGCGCCAGCAGCCAGCCGCCGGGACATCCCCGGGGCACAGATACGCAGTATTTT. Its translation: CASSQPPGHPRGTDTQYF.

The chain recombines TRBV9 with TRBJ1-2; TRBD1 aligns across 8 bases. The germline V gene has CDR1 SGDLS and CDR2 YYNGEE. The CDR3 covers 14 residues. V lost 0 bases to trimming and J lost 6 bases; unmatched junction nucleotides: 4. The CDR3 reads CASSVARQGNGYTF. The CDR3 DNA is TGTGCCAGCAGCGTAGCACGACAGGGGAATGGCTACACCTTC.

V usage is TRBV7-2 and J usage is TRBJ1-1; the match to TRBD1 covers 7 bases. The CDR3 has 15 residues. The V segment lost 1 base and the J segment 0 bases; nucleotides outside the gene matches: 2. Looked up from germline, CDR1 is SGHTA and CDR2 is FQGNSA. This CDR3 reads CASSLDGTVNTEAFF. CDR3 nucleotide sequence: TGTGCCAGCAGCTTAGACGGGACAGTGAACACTGAAGCTTTCTTT. The full variable domain, completed using reference TRBV7-2 and TRBJ1-1, is GAGVSQSPSNKVTEKGKDVELRCDPISGHTALYWYRQSLGQGLEFLIYFQGNSAPDKSGLPSDRFSAERTGGSVSTLTIQRTQQEDSAVYLCASSLDGTVNTEAFFGQGTRLTVV.